This entry features one T cell receptor (beta chain) sequence. What it binds is unknown. The record originates from a study of cytomegalovirus exposure and HLA in healthy donors. For the study at large: Later analysis reported that the 110 or so validation repertoires shared the platform of the approximately 670 first-cohort repertoires.

CDR3 length equals 16 residues. Germline CDR1 is SGDLS and CDR2 is YYNGEE. V shed 4 bases and J 5 bases; nucleotides not matched to a gene: 13. Separation from the roughly 700-subject first cohort characterized the 120-subject validation cohort, to which the donors belonged. Measured with immunoSEQ multiplex PCR; TCRdb has only the in-frame clones, and not every one. This table holds just under 150,000 clones, approximately 90% found once. Study-wide results and caveats: Among the CMV-associated chains, three were confirmed in vitro as specific for CMV antigens. Associated with cytomegalovirus, according to the listing, were 150 to 200 TCR beta chains.

This clonotype was obtained from a man aged 18 to 29 in good health and CMV-seropositive. V gene TRBV9 combines with J gene TRBJ1-2; 8 positions match TRBD1. Sequenced: PBMCs. The CDR3 bases are TGTGCCAGCAGCCCCAGGGGGGAGACAGGGGTTTATGGCTACACCTTC. Protein: CASSPRGETGVYGYTF.